This record covers a single TCR beta chain. One heparinised blood draw, averaging about 116 mL, came from each donor. The investigators reverse transcribed all of the isolated RNA, so they sequenced expressed TCRB transcripts. Assay: immunoSEQ multiplex PCR; the TCRdb copy retains only in-frame clones and omits some. The table includes 160,000 or so clones, approximately 9.1% detected once. The data derive from a study of beta chain features in type 1 diabetes. The source is a young woman in good health. Sequencing used central memory CD4+ T cells from blood.

This chain's CDR3 is CASSLDRGWETQYF. The CDR3 nucleotides are TGTGCCAGCAGTTTGGACAGGGGTTGGGAGACCCAGTACTTC. The chain recombines TRBV7-9 with TRBJ2-5; 9 positions agree with TRBD1. CDR3 length: 14 residues. Germline V gene sequence: CDR1 SEHNR, CDR2 FQNEAQ (reference sequence). Trimming cost V 6 bases and J 5 bases; bases outside gene matches: 7. The full variable domain, its missing parts supplied by reference TRBV7-9 and TRBJ2-5, is DTGVSQNPRHKITKRGQNVTFRCDPISEHNRLYWYRQTLGQGPEFLTYFQNEAQLEKSRLLSDRFSAERPKGSFSTLEIQRTEQGDSAMYLCASSLDRGWETQYFGPGTRLLVL.